Each of the 23 T cell receptor beta chains below was sequenced from the same sample in a study of OX40 agonist ivuxolimab in advanced cancers. The data were produced by immunoSEQ multiplex PCR, yet TCRdb's version contains in-frame clones alone and is incomplete. The table lists around 53,000 clones, about four fifths of them singletons. The sample here was CD4+ or CD8+ T cells sorted from blood, taken in a trial of the OX40 agonist ivuxolimab. These TCRs come from an adult with an advanced solid tumor such as melanoma, head and neck, liver or kidney cancer.

The CDR3 here is CASSLRGVDTQYF. DNA of the CDR3: TGTGCCAGCAGCTTAAGAGGCGTCGATACGCAGTATTTT. The chain links TRBV7-3 to TRBJ2-3; D gene unclear. There are 13 residues in the CDR3. Trimming removed 1 base at V and 6 bases at J, with 8 bases between. Germline-derived CDR1 and CDR2 are SGHTA and FQGTGA. The variable domain in full, completed from reference TRBV7-3 and TRBJ2-3, reads GAGVSQTPSNKVTEKGKYVELRCDPISGHTALYWYRQSLGQGPEFLIYFQGTGAADDSGLPNDRFFAVRPEGSVSTLKIQRTERGDSAVYLCASSLRGVDTQYFGPGTRLTVL.

The chain combines TRBV5-1 with TRBJ1-5; D is possibly TRBD1 (5 bases). Trimming removed 2 bases at V and 1 base at J, with 10 bases between. CDR3 length: 15 amino acids. Germline V gene data show CDR1 as SGHRS and CDR2 as YFSETQ. CDR3 nucleotide sequence: TGCGCCAGCAGCTTAGGGGTTTCGAGCAATCAGCCCCAGCATTTT. Translating gives CASSLGVSSNQPQHF.

The chain carries TRBV28 and TRBJ2-7; 9 nucleotides line up with TRBD2. There are 16 residues in the CDR3. Per germline, CDR1 MDHEN and CDR2 SYDVKM. The J segment lost 1 base and the V segment lost 3 bases, leaving 7 bases of the junction unmatched. The CDR3 coding sequence is TGTGCCAGCAGTTTGGGGGTGAGCGGGAGGTCCTACGAGCAGTACTTC. Translation: CASSLGVSGRSYEQYF.

CDR3 sequence reads: CASTTEQGNYGYTF. Here the CDR3 DNA reads TGTGCCAGCACCACGGAACAGGGAAACTATGGCTACACCTTC. The rearrangement links TRBV2 to TRBJ1-2, with D perhaps TRBD1 (6 bases). The CDR3 has 14 amino acids. V gave up 7 bases and J gave up 2 bases, with 14 bases separating them. Germline CDR1 reads SNHLY; CDR2 reads FYNNEI. The full variable domain, rest sourced from reference TRBV2 and TRBJ1-2, is EPEVTQTPSHQVTQMGQEVILRCVPISNHLYFYWYRQILGQKVEFLVSFYNNEISEKSEIFDDQFSVERPDGSNFTLKIRSTKLEDSAMYFCASTTEQGNYGYTFGSGTRLTVV.

The V gene is TRBV15, the J gene TRBJ2-4; TRBD1 is a possible D gene (6 bases). Germline V gene lookup returns CDR1 LNHNV and CDR2 YYDKDF (reference sequence). There are 16 residues in the CDR3. V was pared by 1 base and J by 1 base, with 11 bases between. CDR3 in amino acids: CATSRGNRAAKNIQYF. CDR3 DNA: TGTGCCACCAGCAGAGGGAACAGGGCGGCCAAAAACATTCAGTACTTC.

The rearrangement uses TRBV11-3 and TRBJ2-7; D remains ambiguous. V dropped 4 bases and J dropped 7 bases, with 17 bases sitting between them. The CDR3 covers 14 residues. The V gene's germline CDR1 is SGHNT and CDR2 YENEEA. CDR3 coding DNA: TGTGCCAGCAGCTCGTCAGAGGTTTCGAAAGAGCAGTACTTC. Encoded protein: CASSSSEVSKEQYF.

This clone was found a few times. J is TRBJ2-1 and V is TRBV28, with unresolved D. This CDR3 region has 13 residues. Trimming removed 3 bases at V and 8 bases at J, with 11 bases between. Looked up from germline, CDR1 is MDHEN and CDR2 is SYDVKM. CDR3 protein: CASSFKNTHEQFF. In nucleotides, the CDR3 is TGTGCCAGCAGTTTTAAGAACACCCATGAGCAGTTCTTC.

The V gene is TRBV2, the J gene TRBJ1-1; D unclear. Germline CDR1 and CDR2: SNHLY and FYNNEI. V shed 6 bases and J shed 1 base, with 9 bases lying between them. This CDR3 contains 13 residues. CDR3 coding DNA: TGTGCCAGCAGAATTCTTACGAACACTGAAGCTTTCTTT. It encodes CASRILTNTEAFF.

The V call is TRBV7-9, the J call TRBJ2-7; D not resolved. Germline V CDR1 and CDR2: SEHNR, FQNEAQ (reference sequence). Trimming removed 0 bases at V and 3 bases at J, with 15 bases between. The CDR3 consists of 16 residues. The CDR3 reads CASSLASALADYEQYF. The DNA for the CDR3 is TGTGCCAGCAGCTTAGCCTCAGCGTTAGCTGACTACGAGCAGTACTTC. The entire variable domain, with the rest obtained from reference TRBV7-9 and TRBJ2-7, is as follows: DTGVSQNPRHKITKRGQNVTFRCDPISEHNRLYWYRQTLGQGPEFLTYFQNEAQLEKSRLLSDRFSAERPKGSFSTLEIQRTEQGDSAMYLCASSLASALADYEQYFGPGTRLTVT.

V usage is TRBV6-6 and J usage is TRBJ1-2; 7 bases are a match to TRBD1. This CDR3 contains 12 residues. V lost 5 bases and J lost 8; bases outside the gene matches: 5. Germline loops: CDR1 MNHNY, CDR2 SVGAGI (reference sequence). The CDR3, as DNA: TGTGCCAGCAGTCGGAGGGACAGAGGCTACACCTTC. This encodes CASSRRDRGYTF.

The J gene is TRBJ1-1, the V gene TRBV28; unclear D gene. The CDR3 spans 11 residues. V was cut by 8 bases and J by 3 bases, with 7 bases left in between. Germline CDR1 MDHEN, CDR2 SYDVKM. For the CDR3, the DNA is TGTGCCAGCGGACGGTACACTGAAGCTTTCTTT. Its protein product is CASGRYTEAFF.

The chain combines TRBV7-8 with TRBJ2-7; D is possibly TRBD1 or TRBD2 (6 bases each). The germline gives CDR1 SGHVS, CDR2 FQNEAQ. This CDR3 comprises 13 residues. Trimming stripped 5 bases from V and 4 bases from J, with 12 bases between. DNA of the CDR3: TGTGCCAGCAGCGTCCAAGGGGGGTACGAGCAGTACTTC. This codes for CASSVQGGYEQYF.

The gene calls are TRBV19 and TRBJ1-6; no clear D. The CDR3 is 13 amino acids. Trimming cost V 1 base and J 11 bases, with 9 bases left between them. Germline lookup yields CDR1 LNHDA and CDR2 SQIVND (reference sequence). CDR3 protein: CASSIGNPAPLHF. CDR3 nucleotides: TGTGCCAGTAGTATAGGTAACCCCGCACCCCTCCACTTT.

A note on this clone: A junction end diverges from the germline sequence, so it may reflect a read error. The CDR3 region is CASSVAGGPRETQYF. CDR3 in DNA: TGTGCCAGCAGCGTAGCGGGGGGGCCGAGGGAGACCCAGTACTTC. This rearrangement joins TRBV7-6 to TRBJ2-5; TRBD2 matches at 11 bases. This CDR3 has 15 residues. Germline assignment: CDR1 SGHVS and CDR2 FNYEAQ.

The chain uses TRBV6-6 and TRBJ2-7, with a weak D call TRBD2 (7 bases). CDR1 and CDR2 from the germline V gene are MNHNY and SVGAGI (reference sequence). V was cut by 6 bases and J by 5 bases, with 14 bases left in between. The CDR3 runs 13 residues. CDR3 coding DNA: TGTGCCAGCAGCCGAGGGGGGGCGAACGAGCAGTACTTC. It codes for CASSRGGANEQYF.

The chain has TRBV6-6 and TRBJ1-3; 7 positions match TRBD1. Germline loops: CDR1 MNHNY, CDR2 SVGAGI (reference sequence). V dropped 5 bases and J dropped 0; count of bases not matched to a gene: 7. The CDR3 totals 16 residues. The CDR3 DNA reads TGTGCCAGCAGTATCACAGGGGATAGCTCTGGAAACACCATATATTTT. Amino acids: CASSITGDSSGNTIYF.

The chain links TRBV11-2 to TRBJ2-2; D may be TRBD2 (5 bases). V was cut by 5 bases and J by 4 bases, with 8 bases left in between. Germline CDR1 reads SGHAT; CDR2 reads FQNNGV. The CDR3 is made up of 13 amino acids. In nucleotides, the CDR3 is TGTGCCAGCAGCAGGAGCGGCACCGGGGAGCTGTTTTTT. This sequence encodes CASSRSGTGELFF.

The V and J genes are TRBV11-2 and TRBJ2-5; a possible D gene is TRBD1 (5 bases). This CDR3 spans 15 amino acids. The V gene lost 1 base and the J gene lost 4 bases, with 13 bases spanning the gap. Germline V gene data show CDR1 as SGHAT and CDR2 as FQNNGV. This CDR3 is CASSLGGRVRETQYF. In nucleotides, the CDR3 is TGTGCCAGCAGCTTAGGGGGCAGGGTCCGAGAGACCCAGTACTTC.

The chain employs TRBV6-6 and TRBJ2-2; D unresolved. The V end lost 7 bases, the J end lost 2 bases, and 11 bases lay between the germline ends. CDR3 size: 14 residues. CDR1 and CDR2 (germline): MNHNY, SVGAGI (reference sequence). Written as DNA, the CDR3 is TGTGCCAGCACCCTTGGGGAAAACACCGGGGAGCTGTTTTTT. Its protein is CASTLGENTGELFF.

This chain connects TRBV7-9 to TRBJ1-2, with D possibly TRBD1 on 5 matching bases. V was shortened by 1 base and J by 8 bases, with 11 bases between the two germline ends. CDR3 length equals 13 residues. The germline V gene has CDR1 SEHNR and CDR2 FQNEAQ (reference sequence). For the CDR3, the DNA is TGTGCCAGCAGCTTAGGCCCCGAGGGGGGCTACACCTTC. Protein sequence: CASSLGPEGGYTF.

This clone occurred once. The chain is built from TRBV7-2 and TRBJ2-7, with D tentatively TRBD1 (6 bases). V lost 2 bases and J 5 bases, leaving 16 bases between the germline ends. This CDR3 region has 15 residues. CDR1 and CDR2 (germline): SGHTA, FQGNSA. CDR3 amino acids: CASSLLAQGLHEQYF. In DNA form, the CDR3 reads TGTGCCAGCAGCTTACTTGCACAGGGTCTCCACGAGCAGTACTTC.

The V call is TRBV5-4, the J call TRBJ2-5; D uncertain. V gave up 0 bases and J gave up 5 bases, with 8 bases separating them. Germline CDR1 SGHNT, CDR2 YYREEE (reference sequence). CDR3 size: 13 residues. This CDR3 reads CASSLVGRETQYF. CDR3 coding DNA: TGTGCCAGCAGCTTGGTGGGCCGGGAGACCCAGTACTTC.

J is TRBJ1-1 and V is TRBV4-3; D not certain. V was pared by 4 bases and J by 3 bases, with 12 bases between. From germline, CDR1 is LGHNA and CDR2 YSLEER. The CDR3 has 14 amino acids. The chain's CDR3 is CASSRGPGDTEAFF. The CDR3 DNA reads as TGCGCCAGCAGCCGTGGGCCAGGTGACACTGAAGCTTTCTTT.